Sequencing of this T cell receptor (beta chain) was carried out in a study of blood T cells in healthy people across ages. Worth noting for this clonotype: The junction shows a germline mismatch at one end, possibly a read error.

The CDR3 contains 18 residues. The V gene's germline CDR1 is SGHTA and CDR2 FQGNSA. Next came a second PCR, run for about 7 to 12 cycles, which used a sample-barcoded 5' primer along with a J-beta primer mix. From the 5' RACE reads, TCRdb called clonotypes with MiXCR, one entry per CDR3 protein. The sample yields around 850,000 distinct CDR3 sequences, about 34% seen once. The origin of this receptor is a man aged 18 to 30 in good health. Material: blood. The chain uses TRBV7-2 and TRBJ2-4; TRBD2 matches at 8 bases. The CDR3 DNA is TGTGCCAGCAGCTTAGCTGTCCGATACGGACTAGCCAAAAGCATTCAGTACTTC. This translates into CASSLAVRYGLAKSIQYF. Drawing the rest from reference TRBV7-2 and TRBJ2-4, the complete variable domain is GAGVSQSPSNKVTEKGKDVELRCDPISGHTALYWYRQSLGQGLEFLIYFQGNSAPDKSGLPSDRFSAERTGGSVSTLTIQRTQQEDSAVYLCASSLAVRYGLAKSIQYFGAGTRLSVL.